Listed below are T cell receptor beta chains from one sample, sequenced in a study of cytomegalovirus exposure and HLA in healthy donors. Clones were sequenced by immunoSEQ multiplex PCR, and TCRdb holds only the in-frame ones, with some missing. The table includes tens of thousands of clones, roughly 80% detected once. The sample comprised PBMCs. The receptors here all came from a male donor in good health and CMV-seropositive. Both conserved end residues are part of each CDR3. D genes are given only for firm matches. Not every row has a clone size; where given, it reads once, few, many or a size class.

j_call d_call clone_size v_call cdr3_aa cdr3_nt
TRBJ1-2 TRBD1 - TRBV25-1 CASSESGRGSGGYGYTF TGTGCCAGCAGTGAATCCGGCAGGGGGAGTGGTGGCTATGGCTACACCTTC
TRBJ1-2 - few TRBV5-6 CASSLQGSRGYTF TGTGCCAGCAGCTTGCAGGGTTCGAGGGGCTACACCTTC
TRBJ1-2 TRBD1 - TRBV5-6 CASSLYRGYGYTF TGTGCCAGCAGCTTGTACAGGGGCTATGGCTACACCTTC
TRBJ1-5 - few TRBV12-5 CASVERQGNQPQHF TGTGCTAGTGTCGAACGACAGGGCAATCAGCCCCAGCATTTT
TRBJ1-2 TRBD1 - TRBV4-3 CASSRTPGGQGYTF TGCGCCAGCAGCCGAACGCCAGGGGGCCAGGGCTACACCTTC
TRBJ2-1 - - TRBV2 CASSVGGSEQFF TGTGCCAGCAGTGTTGGGGGGAGTGAGCAGTTCTTC
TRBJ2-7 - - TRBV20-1 CSAREDWEQYF TGCAGTGCTAGAGAAGACTGGGAGCAGTACTTC
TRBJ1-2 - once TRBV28 CASSLGGDNYGYTF TGTGCCAGCAGTTTGGGCGGGGATAACTATGGCTACACCTTC
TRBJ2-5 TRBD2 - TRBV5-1 CASSVSFPLLAGGQETQYF TGCGCCAGCAGCGTGAGTTTTCCTTTACTAGCGGGGGGCCAAGAGACCCAGTACTTC
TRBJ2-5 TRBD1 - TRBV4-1 CASSQDGTGGLETQYF TGCGCCAGCAGCCAAGATGGGACAGGGGGATTGGAGACCCAGTACTTC
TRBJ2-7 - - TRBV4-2 CASSQELPGGSYEQYF TGTGCCAGCAGCCAAGAACTCCCCGGCGGCTCCTACGAGCAGTACTTC
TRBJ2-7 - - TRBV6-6 CASSPKGDEQYF TGTGCCAGCAGTCCAAAGGGGGACGAGCAGTACTTC
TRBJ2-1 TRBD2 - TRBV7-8 CASSYQSSGGALYEQFF TGTGCCAGCAGCTATCAATCTAGCGGGGGGGCCCTCTATGAGCAGTTCTTC
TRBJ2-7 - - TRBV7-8 CASSVGQQQYF TGTGCCAGCAGCGTAGGACAGCAGCAGTACTTC
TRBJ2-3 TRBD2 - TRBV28 CAIHLRAGATDTQYF TGTGCCATCCACCTCCGAGCGGGGGCGACAGATACGCAGTATTTT
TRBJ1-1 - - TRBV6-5 CASSGGGDYTEAFF TGTGCCAGCAGCGGGGGGGGCGACTACACTGAAGCTTTCTTT
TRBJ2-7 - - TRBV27 CASRTPRVPYEQYF TGTGCCAGCAGGACCCCCAGGGTGCCCTACGAGCAGTACTTC
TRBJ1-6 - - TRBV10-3 CTSRDNYNSPLHF TGTACCTCCCGGGACAACTATAATTCACCCCTCCACTTT
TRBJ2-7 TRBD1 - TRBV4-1 CASSRDRGSYEQYF TGCGCCAGCAGCCGGGACAGGGGATCCTACGAGCAGTACTTC
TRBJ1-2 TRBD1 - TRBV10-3 CAIGQGRGGYTF TGTGCCATCGGACAGGGTCGGGGTGGCTACACCTTC
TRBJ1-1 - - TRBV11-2 CASNPRTALNTEAFF TGTGCCAGCAACCCACGAACTGCGTTGAACACTGAAGCTTTCTTT
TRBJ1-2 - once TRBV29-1 CSVEGNLGAGYGYTF TGCAGCGTTGAAGGGAACTTAGGGGCAGGCTATGGCTACACCTTC
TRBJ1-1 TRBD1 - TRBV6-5 CASTPGQGDTEAFF TGTGCCAGCACCCCGGGACAGGGCGACACTGAAGCTTTCTTT
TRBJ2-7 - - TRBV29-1 CSVESQVPYEQYF TGCAGCGTTGAGTCGCAGGTCCCCTACGAGCAGTACTTC
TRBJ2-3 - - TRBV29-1 CSVMGLPTDTQYF TGCAGCGTAATGGGACTCCCCACAGATACGCAGTATTTT
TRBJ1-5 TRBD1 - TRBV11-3 CASSLEDRGDSNQPQHF TGTGCCAGCAGCTTAGAGGACAGGGGAGATAGCAATCAGCCCCAGCATTTT
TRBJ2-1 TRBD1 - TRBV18 CASAGTGMANEQFF TGTGCCAGCGCCGGGACAGGGATGGCGAATGAGCAGTTCTTC
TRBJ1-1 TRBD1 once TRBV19 CASSIPDRGAEAFF TGTGCCAGTAGTATTCCTGACAGGGGGGCTGAAGCTTTCTTT
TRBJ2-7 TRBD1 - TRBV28 CASSDRDPYEQYF TGTGCCAGCAGCGACAGGGATCCCTACGAGCAGTACTTC
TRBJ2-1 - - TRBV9 CASSAGLGGSYNEQFF TGTGCCAGCAGCGCGGGGTTGGGGGGCTCCTACAATGAGCAGTTCTTC
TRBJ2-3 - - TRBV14 CASSYTDTQYF TGTGCCAGCAGCTACACAGATACGCAGTATTTT
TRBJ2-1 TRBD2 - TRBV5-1 CASSLASGGPNEQFF TGCGCCAGCAGCTTGGCCTCGGGGGGACCCAATGAGCAGTTCTTC
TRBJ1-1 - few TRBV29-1 CSAYGSIQAGAFF TGCAGCGCTTACGGAAGTATACAGGCTGGAGCTTTCTTT
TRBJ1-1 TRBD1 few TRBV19 CASSKLTGVMNTEAFF TGTGCCAGTAGTAAGCTGACAGGGGTAATGAACACTGAAGCTTTCTTT
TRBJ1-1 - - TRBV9 CASSVEQGNTEAFF TGTGCCAGCAGCGTAGAACAGGGGAACACTGAAGCTTTCTTT
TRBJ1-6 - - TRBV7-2 CASSANRDSPLHF TGTGCCAGCAGCGCGAACAGGGATTCACCCCTCCACTTT
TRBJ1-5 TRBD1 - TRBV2 CASMRTGGPWGNQPQHF TGTGCCAGCATGCGGACAGGGGGACCTTGGGGCAATCAGCCCCAGCATTTT
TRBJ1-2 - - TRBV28 CASSTDSLYGYTF TGTGCCAGCAGCACGGACAGCTTATATGGCTACACCTTC
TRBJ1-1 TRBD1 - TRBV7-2 CASSRDRNTEAFF TGTGCCAGCAGCCGGGACAGGAACACTGAAGCTTTCTTT
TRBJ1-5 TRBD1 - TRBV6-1 CASSERDRGTQPQHF TGTGCCAGCAGTGAAAGGGACAGGGGGACTCAGCCCCAGCATTTT